This T cell receptor beta chain was profiled in a study of T cells after yellow fever vaccination. Template-switching 5'RACE yielded the TCR cDNA; a universal primer site and UMIs were added in the process. TCRdb processed the 5' RACE reads anew with MiXCR; each CDR3 protein has one entry. The sample contains a few hundred thousand distinct CDR3 sequences, around 13% of which appear only once. This CDR3 has 14 residues. Unmatched junction bases numbered 7, after V lost 3 bases and J lost 5 bases. Germline V CDR1 and CDR2: DFQATT, SNEGSKA (reference sequence). The material sequenced was CD4+ T cells sorted from PBMCs, taken 15 days after the yellow fever booster vaccination. This chain joins TRBV20-1 and TRBJ2-5, with TRBD1 identical over 9 bases. The origin of this receptor is a man between 18 and 35 years old who received the YFV17D yellow fever vaccine. The CDR3 DNA is TGCAGTGCTAGGAAACAGGGGGCGGGGGAGACCCAGTACTTC. This gives the protein CSARKQGAGETQYF.